This T cell receptor (beta chain) appears in the sequencing data of a study of Ad26.COV2.S vaccination and SARS-CoV-2 variants. On this clone: The antigen is unknown.

Regarding the study as a whole: Total responses of T cells may have been underestimated by the analyses of TCR breadth and depth.

In germline, CDR1 is SGHRS, CDR2 YFSETQ. V lost 5 bases and J 7 bases, leaving 12 bases between the germline ends. The CDR3 contains 13 residues. Repertoires were generated with immunoSEQ multiplex PCR, while TCRdb's copy carries only in-frame clones and drops some. Of approximately 480,000 clones in the sample, around nine tenths were seen once. Treatment of the sample: about 20 received Ad26.COV2.S at low or high dose, single or two shots; 5 received placebo; per-sample allocation not given. On day 63 after the first injection, vaccine and placebo recipients gave samples. The V and J genes are TRBV5-1 and TRBJ2-2; perhaps TRBD2 as D (5 bases). The material sequenced was peripheral blood, taken in a trial of Ad26.COV2.S vaccine versus placebo. The TCR sequence derives from a person aged 18-60 years who received the Ad26.COV2.S COVID-19 vaccine or a placebo. The CDR3 loop reads CASRRGAGGELFF. The DNA for the CDR3 is TGCGCCAGCAGACGGGGAGCAGGCGGGGAGCTGTTTTTT.